This TCR beta chain was obtained from a study of blood T cell repertoires in COVID-19. Study context: From the United States, Italy and Spain came samples of acute and convalescent COVID-19. The cDNA or gDNA used as material had been derived from T cells, B-cell-depleted T cells, or PBMCs.

The assay was immunoSEQ multiplex PCR, and TCRdb's table has in-frame clones only and misses some. Among some 83,000 clones listed, over 85% were seen once. V lost 2 bases to trimming and J lost 7 bases, with 8 bases between them. This CDR3 comprises 11 residues. CDR1 SQVTM and CDR2 ANQGSEA come from the germline V gene. Sequencing input: peripheral blood. This TCR came from a man aged 50-59 years with acute or convalescent COVID-19. This sequence joins TRBV29-1 and TRBJ1-1, with unresolved D. The CDR3 DNA reads as TGCAGCGTTGAAACCGCAGATGAAGCTTTCTTT. Protein product: CSVETADEAFF.